The rows below give T cell receptor beta chains drawn from one sample of a study of shared clonotypes between healthy human individuals. Assay: immunoSEQ multiplex PCR; the TCRdb copy retains only in-frame clones and omits some. The sample yields about 690,000 clones, 90% seen once. The sample was memory CD8+ T cells from PBMCs. The receptors stem from a man younger than 35 in good health. Some clones in this sample may be carry-over from other donors' samples. Both conserved end residues are part of each CDR3. The order of the fields is clone size, J gene, V gene, D gene, CDR3 DNA, CDR3 protein. D genes are given only for firm matches. Only part of the rows carry a size: once, few, many, or a class if the clone is expanded.

size: .; J: TRBJ2-5; V: TRBV20-1; D: .; DNA: TGCAGTGCTAGAGAAGAGACCCAGTACTTC; CDR3: CSAREETQYF
size: .; J: TRBJ1-2; V: TRBV7-9; D: TRBD1; DNA: TGTGCCAGCTCAACAGGGGGCGAAACGGGCTACACCTTC; CDR3: CASSTGGETGYTF
size: .; J: TRBJ2-6; V: TRBV29-1; D: TRBD1; DNA: TGCAGCGTCGTCACAGGGGGCACTGGGGCCAACGTCCTGACTTTC; CDR3: CSVVTGGTGANVLTF
size: .; J: TRBJ1-3; V: TRBV14; D: .; DNA: TGTGCCAGCACCCCCGCAAGGCGTGGGCAGCCCTCTGGAAACACCATATATTTT; CDR3: CASTPARRGQPSGNTIYF
size: .; J: TRBJ2-1; V: TRBV7-9; D: .; DNA: TGTGCCAGCGTCTCTGTGGGAGCCCCCTACAATGAGCAGTTCTTC; CDR3: CASVSVGAPYNEQFF
size: .; J: TRBJ2-5; V: TRBV25-1; D: .; DNA: TGTGCCAGCAGTGAAGGCTTCTCCCAAGAGACCCAGTACTTC; CDR3: CASSEGFSQETQYF
size: .; J: TRBJ2-7; V: TRBV5-4; D: TRBD1; DNA: TGTGCCAGCAGCTCCCGGGACAGGAGAACCTACGAGCAGTACTTC; CDR3: CASSSRDRRTYEQYF
size: .; J: TRBJ2-2; V: TRBV5-4; D: .; DNA: TGTGCCAGCAGCCCTGGCCGGACGGGGACCGGGGAGCTGTTTTTT; CDR3: CASSPGRTGTGELFF
size: .; J: TRBJ2-7; V: TRBV9; D: TRBD2; DNA: TGTGCCAGCAGCGTATCCGGACTAGCGGGAGCGGGGTACGAGCAGTACTTC; CDR3: CASSVSGLAGAGYEQYF
size: .; J: TRBJ2-7; V: TRBV7-8; D: TRBD2; DNA: TGTGCCAGCAGCATCGGGACTAGCGCCTACGAGCAGTACTTC; CDR3: CASSIGTSAYEQYF
size: .; J: TRBJ1-1; V: TRBV11-2; D: TRBD1; DNA: TGTGCCAGCAGCCGTACCGGGACAGGGGCTGAGAACACTGAAGCTTTCTTT; CDR3: CASSRTGTGAENTEAFF
size: .; J: TRBJ2-7; V: TRBV29-1; D: TRBD1; DNA: TGCAGCGTAAGAGGGGGCCTCAACGAGCAGTACTTC; CDR3: CSVRGGLNEQYF
size: .; J: TRBJ1-1; V: TRBV6-5; D: .; DNA: TGTGCCAGCAGTTACGGATCCGGCCCGAACACTGAAGCTTTCTTT; CDR3: CASSYGSGPNTEAFF
size: .; J: TRBJ2-1; V: TRBV9; D: .; DNA: TGTGCCAGCAGCGTTTATGTTGAGGACGTAAGCTCCTACAATGAGCAGTTCTTC; CDR3: CASSVYVEDVSSYNEQFF
size: .; J: TRBJ1-2; V: TRBV14; D: TRBD1; DNA: TGTGCCAGCAGCCCGGACAGGTCATTCTATGGCTACACCTTC; CDR3: CASSPDRSFYGYTF
size: .; J: TRBJ2-7; V: TRBV7-9; D: TRBD1; DNA: TGTGCCAGCAGCTTAACGAGGACAGGCGAAACCTACGAGCAGTACTTC; CDR3: CASSLTRTGETYEQYF
size: .; J: TRBJ1-3; V: TRBV30; D: .; DNA: TGTGCCTGGAATGGGGCTGGAAACACCATATATTTT; CDR3: CAWNGAGNTIYF
size: .; J: TRBJ2-7; V: TRBV5-1; D: .; DNA: TGCGCCAGCAAGGATGAGGGTTACGAGCAGTACTTC; CDR3: CASKDEGYEQYF
size: .; J: TRBJ2-7; V: TRBV4-3; D: .; DNA: TGCGCCAGCAGCCAAGAAGAGGGTTACGAGCAGTACTTC; CDR3: CASSQEEGYEQYF
size: .; J: TRBJ2-7; V: TRBV5-1; D: .; DNA: TGCGCCAGCAGTTCCTTTAACTACGGGGACGAGCAGTACTTC; CDR3: CASSSFNYGDEQYF
size: .; J: TRBJ1-2; V: TRBV6-1; D: TRBD1; DNA: TGTGCCAGCAGTGTGGGGACAGGGGCGTACGGGGATGGCTACACCTTC; CDR3: CASSVGTGAYGDGYTF
size: once; J: TRBJ1-1; V: TRBV13; D: .; DNA: TGTGCCAGCAGCTTAGAGGACAGTAACACTGAAGCTTTCTTT; CDR3: CASSLEDSNTEAFF
size: .; J: TRBJ2-7; V: TRBV6-1; D: .; DNA: TGTGCCAGCAGTGAGGACGGAAGTTACGAGCAGTACTTC; CDR3: CASSEDGSYEQYF
size: .; J: TRBJ2-7; V: TRBV4-1; D: TRBD1; DNA: TGCGCCAGCAGCCAAGAGGACAGGGGGTCCTACGAGCAGTACTTC; CDR3: CASSQEDRGSYEQYF
size: .; J: TRBJ2-1; V: TRBV10-3; D: TRBD1; DNA: TGTGCCATCAGGGACACTGGGACAGGGGCGTACAATGAGCAGTTCTTC; CDR3: CAIRDTGTGAYNEQFF
size: once; J: TRBJ2-5; V: TRBV10-3; D: TRBD2; DNA: TGTGCCATCAAGACGGGAGGGCCAAGGGAGACCCAGTACTTC; CDR3: CAIKTGGPRETQYF
size: .; J: TRBJ2-3; V: TRBV2; D: TRBD1; DNA: TGTGCCAGCATCTGGGGGCCAGGACAGGGCACAGATACGCAGTATTTT; CDR3: CASIWGPGQGTDTQYF
size: few; J: TRBJ1-1; V: TRBV30; D: TRBD1; DNA: TGTGCCTGGACCACGACAGGGAAAGCTTTCTTT; CDR3: CAWTTTGKAFF
size: .; J: TRBJ2-1; V: TRBV7-9; D: .; DNA: TGTGCCAGCGATAGGGCTAATGAGCAGTTCTTC; CDR3: CASDRANEQFF
size: .; J: TRBJ1-4; V: TRBV9; D: TRBD1; DNA: TGTGCCAGCAGCGTAGGATTGGGACAGGGGGCCTCAGTTGCAACTAATGAAAAACTGTTTTTT; CDR3: CASSVGLGQGASVATNEKLFF
size: .; J: TRBJ2-1; V: TRBV18; D: TRBD2; DNA: TGTGCCAGCTCACCTCAGAGACTAGCGGGGACCTACAATGAGCAGTTCTTC; CDR3: CASSPQRLAGTYNEQFF
size: once; J: TRBJ1-4; V: TRBV15; D: TRBD1; DNA: TGTGCCACCAGCGAGACAGGGTCTAATGAAAAACTGTTTTTT; CDR3: CATSETGSNEKLFF
size: .; J: TRBJ1-2; V: TRBV18; D: TRBD1; DNA: TGTGCCAGCTCACGAGGCTCAGGGGGCCTAAGCACCCGGGAACTACCTTATAACTATGGCTACACCTTC; CDR3: CASSRGSGGLSTRELPYNYGYTF
size: .; J: TRBJ2-1; V: TRBV9; D: TRBD2; DNA: TGTGCCAGCAGCGTAGGAGCGGGAGGGGGGAATGAGCAGTTCTTC; CDR3: CASSVGAGGGNEQFF
size: .; J: TRBJ1-3; V: TRBV27; D: .; DNA: TGTGCCAGCAGTCCCCACTCAGGGGGAAACACCATATATTTT; CDR3: CASSPHSGGNTIYF
size: .; J: TRBJ2-2; V: TRBV6-6; D: TRBD1; DNA: TGTGCCAGCAGTTACTCTGGGGACAGGGGCCCCCCGGAGCTGTTTTTT; CDR3: CASSYSGDRGPPELFF
size: once; J: TRBJ2-1; V: TRBV6-5; D: .; DNA: TGTGCCAGCAGTTACTCTCCCGGGAGCGAGCAGTTCTTC; CDR3: CASSYSPGSEQFF
size: .; J: TRBJ2-7; V: TRBV19; D: .; DNA: TGTGCCAGTAGCCTAGTCCTCAGACGGGACGAAGCGCCCAACGAGCAGTACTTC; CDR3: CASSLVLRRDEAPNEQYF
size: .; J: TRBJ2-7; V: TRBV5-4; D: TRBD1; DNA: TGTGCCAGCAGTTGGGGGACAGGCGAGCAGTACTTC; CDR3: CASSWGTGEQYF
size: .; J: TRBJ1-2; V: TRBV4-1; D: TRBD1; DNA: TGCGCCAGCAGCCCCCGGACAGGCGATCGCTATGGCTACACCTTC; CDR3: CASSPRTGDRYGYTF